The clone carrying this T cell receptor (beta chain) was seen at least ten times. Antigen unknown. The entry originates in a study of T cell repertoires in cytomegalovirus infection. Whole-study results and caveats: Clonotype analysis showed dominance of the ex vivo response by HLA-C-restricted CMV-specific TCR beta clonotypes.

The ends were cut back, 5 bases at V and 0 bases at J, with 8 bases in the middle. Germline V gives CDR1 SEHNR, CDR2 FQNEAQ (reference sequence). The CDR3 extends over 13 amino acids. TCRdb passed the reads through MiXCR, listing each CDR3 protein once. Of roughly 990,000 distinct CDR3 sequences in the sample, 25% to 40% were seen once. The clonotype originates from a human donor in good health (CMV status not recorded). Some clones in this sample may be carry-over from other donors' samples. The chain combines TRBV7-9 with TRBJ2-7; D is unresolved. The sample was cultured CD8+ T cells from PBMCs, taken from culture after CMV antigen stimulation. In DNA form, the CDR3 reads TGTGCCAGCAGCGGCTCATCCTCCTACGAGCAGTACTTC. Its translation: CASSGSSSYEQYF.